Sequencing of this TCR beta chain was carried out in a study of tumor and adjacent non-tumor tissue in lung cancer. Across the study: About 4.2 million productive TCRbeta reads were obtained per sample on average. Overall study results and limits: TCR diversity was significantly greater in tumor than normal lung tissue. Top 100 clones took a larger repertoire share in normal lung.

This CDR3 has 12 amino acids. Looked up from germline, CDR1 is MDHEN and CDR2 is SYDVKM. The V gene lost 4 bases and the J gene lost 13 bases, with 14 bases spanning the gap. This sample's RNA came from whole unsorted tissue. Between August and November 2014, newly diagnosed, chemotherapy-naive lung cancer patients underwent thoracic surgery in China. TCRbeta libraries were built with three rounds of nested PCR, modified from ARM-PCR. TCRdb reprocessed the multiplex PCR reads with MiXCR, giving one entry per CDR3 protein. The sample records more than 70,000 distinct CDR3 sequences, around 57% being singletons. There are a few counts of this clonotype. Its antigen is undetermined.

This chain connects TRBV28 to TRBJ2-1; D possibly matches TRBD1 or TRBD2 (5 bases each). Specimen: lung tumor tissue. This receptor was obtained from a man between 65 and 85 years old with non-small cell lung cancer. The CDR3 DNA sequence: TGTGCCAGCAGTTCGGGACCGACGAGCCAGTTCTTC. Residues: CASSSGPTSQFF. Full variable domain (remainder filled in from reference TRBV28 and TRBJ2-1): DVKVTQSSRYLVKRTGEKVFLECVQDMDHENMFWYRQDPGLGLRLIYFSYDVKMKEKGDIPEGYSVSREKKERFSLILESASTNQTSMYLCASSSGPTSQFFGPGTRLTVL.